This TCR beta chain comes out of a study of blood T cell repertoires in COVID-19. Overall study: Samples taken during acute and convalescent COVID-19 were collected in the United States, Italy and Spain. PBMCs, B-cell-depleted T cells, or T cells were the source of the cDNA or gDNA that made up the material.

In the authors' workflow: The authors estimated nucleated cell counts from reference gene primer amplification. Sequencing was performed with immunoSEQ multiplex PCR; in TCRdb, only in-frame clones are kept and a portion is missing. That table supplies the V and J calls and clone size; D and trimming were determined from the DNA. The sample lists over 140,000 clones; about three quarters were seen once. J was trimmed by 2 bases and V by 8 bases; bases with no gene match: 9. Germline CDR1 is SGHAT and CDR2 is FQNNGV. CDR3 size: 15 residues. The sequence came from a woman between 45 and 65 years old with active or convalescent COVID-19. The chain employs TRBV11-2 and TRBJ2-1, with 7 positions matching TRBD2. The sequenced sample consisted of peripheral blood. CDR3 nucleotides: TGTGCCAGCTGCTGGCCACGGGAGGCCTACAATGAGCAGTTCTTC. It codes for CASCWPREAYNEQFF.